This TCR beta chain was obtained from a study of T cells after yellow fever vaccination. Findings of the study overall: Post-booster repertoires again held most primary-vaccination clones (about 95% CD4, about 90% CD8). Contaminants from the bulk population, in the form of abundant clonotypes, could be found in FACS-sorted repertoires.

A word on this clonotype: Its antigen is still unknown.

TCRdb ran MiXCR on the 5' RACE reads and lists one entry per CDR3 protein. The sample holds about 330,000 distinct CDR3 sequences; roughly 6.8% are singletons and the top ten take around 17%. The TCR was taken from a man younger than 35 who received the YFV17D yellow fever vaccine. The sequencing used PBMCs, collected about 41 days after the first yellow fever vaccination.

The CDR3 nucleotides read TGTGCCAGCAGCCCGTCTTTCGAGAGCTCCTACGAGCAGTACTTC. Amino acids: CASSPSFESSYEQYF. The chain couples TRBV7-2 to TRBJ2-7; D not resolved. Germline V gene lookup returns CDR1 SGHTA and CDR2 FQGNSA. Trimming stripped 5 bases from V and 0 bases from J, with 14 bases between. This CDR3 is built from 15 residues.